Presented here are 17 T cell receptor beta chains from one specimen sequenced in a study of T cell responses to AZD1222 COVID-19 vaccine. Clones were sequenced by immunoSEQ multiplex PCR, and TCRdb holds only the in-frame ones, with some missing. The sample holds over 65,000 clones, roughly 94% seen once. This specimen was peripheral blood, taken on day 0 of MenACWY control vaccination. The receptors originated from an adult in good health.

The genes are TRBV3-1 (or the pseudogene TRBV3-2) and TRBJ1-2; D is undetermined. The length of the CDR3 is 14 residues. Trimming took 0 bases from V and 4 from J, leaving 9 bases between them. CDR1 LGHDT and CDR2 YNNKEL come from the germline V gene (reference sequence). CDR3 sequence (DNA): TGTGCCAGCAGCCAAGATCTACAGCCCTATGGCTACACCTTC. Amino acids: CASSQDLQPYGYTF.

A word on this clone: Other DNA sequences in the same sample also yield this CDR3. The CDR3 protein is CASRTGGNQPQHF. The DNA of the CDR3 is TGTGCCAGCCGGACAGGGGGGAATCAGCCCCAGCATTTT. J is TRBJ1-5 and V is TRBV28; 10 positions match TRBD1. Germline-derived CDR1 and CDR2 are MDHEN and SYDVKM. The CDR3 totals 13 residues. V lost 8 bases, J lost 4 bases, and 2 bases stayed unmatched. Drawing the rest from reference TRBV28 and TRBJ1-5, the complete variable domain is DVKVTQSSRYLVKRTGEKVFLECVQDMDHENMFWYRQDPGLGLRLIYFSYDVKMKEKGDIPEGYSVSREKKERFSLILESASTNQTSMYLCASRTGGNQPQHFGDGTRLSIL.

The chain uses TRBV5-5 and TRBJ2-1; 10 nucleotides line up with TRBD2. There are 16 residues in the CDR3. The V gene's germline CDR1 is SGHKS and CDR2 YYEKEE (reference sequence). V dropped 0 bases and J dropped 7; count of bases not matched to a gene: 7. The CDR3 region has the DNA TGTGCCAGCAGCTTGGTTAGTAGCGGGAGGTATAATGAGCAGTTCTTC. This sequence encodes CASSLVSSGRYNEQFF.

This chain links TRBV5-1 with TRBJ2-1, with TRBD2 matching 8 bases. CDR1 and CDR2 from the germline V gene are SGHRS and YFSETQ. V was clipped by 5 bases and J by 3 bases; unmatched bases: 4. This CDR3 is built from 14 residues. Here the CDR3 DNA reads TGCGCCAGCAGTTCCGGGGGGGACTACAATGAGCAGTTCTTC. It encodes CASSSGGDYNEQFF.

The rearrangement joins TRBV19 to TRBJ2-4, with D possibly being TRBD1 (6 bases). CDR1 and CDR2 from the germline V gene are LNHDA and SQIVND (reference sequence). This CDR3 contains 15 residues. V lost 6 bases, J lost 1 base, and 13 bases lay in between. The CDR3 region is CASRSTGLAKNIQYF. For the CDR3, the DNA is TGTGCCAGTAGATCCACAGGGTTGGCCAAAAACATTCAGTACTTC.

J is TRBJ2-4 and V is TRBV3-1 (or the pseudogene TRBV3-2), with D possibly TRBD1 on 6 matching bases. The germline CDR1 and CDR2 sequences are LGHDT and YNNKEL (reference sequence). Trimming removed 0 bases from V and 6 bases from J, with 21 bases in between. The CDR3 runs to 18 residues. CDR3 region: CASSQDNKTGFYGNIQYF. In DNA form, the CDR3 reads TGTGCCAGCAGCCAAGATAATAAAACAGGGTTTTATGGAAACATTCAGTACTTC.

J is TRBJ1-1 and V is TRBV18; tentative D call: TRBD1 (6 bases). The CDR3 contains 15 residues. V shed 2 bases and J shed 1 base, with 11 bases lying between them. Germline values: CDR1 KGHSH, CDR2 LQKENI. CDR3 coding DNA: TGTGCCAGCTCACCATCCGGACAGCCGAACACTGAAGCTTTCTTT. This sequence encodes CASSPSGQPNTEAFF. Supplemented by reference TRBV18 and TRBJ1-1, the full variable domain reads NAGVMQNPRHLVRRRGQEARLRCSPMKGHSHVYWYRQLPEEGLKFMVYLQKENIIDESGMPKERFSAEFPKEGPSILRIQQVVRGDSAAYFCASSPSGQPNTEAFFGQGTRLTVV.

The J gene is TRBJ1-2, the V gene TRBV28, with unresolved D. Germline values: CDR1 MDHEN, CDR2 SYDVKM. This CDR3 has 12 residues. V was shortened by 4 bases and J by 6 bases, with 9 bases between the two germline ends. The CDR3 region is CASSYSVDGYTF. The CDR3, as DNA: TGTGCCAGCAGTTACTCCGTGGATGGCTACACCTTC.

CDR3 residues: CASSTPGGGRTEAFF. CDR3 sequence (DNA): TGTGCCAGCAGCACTCCCGGGGGGGGCCGGACTGAAGCTTTCTTT. The rearrangement uses TRBV7-9 and TRBJ1-1, with D possibly TRBD1 on 6 matching bases. The CDR3 sequence is 15 residues long. V lost 5 bases to trimming and J lost 5 bases, with 18 bases between them. Per germline, CDR1 SEHNR and CDR2 FQNEAQ (reference sequence).

For this clone: The junction departs from germline at one end; a sequencing error may be responsible. This CDR3 reads CASSKEYNEQFF. For the CDR3, the DNA is TGTGCCAGCAGCAAAGAATACAATGAGCAGTTCTTC. The chain has TRBV3-1 (or the pseudogene TRBV3-2) and TRBJ2-1; D unclear. The CDR3 is 12 residues long. Germline V CDR1 and CDR2: LGHDT, YNNKEL (reference sequence).

The chain uses TRBV11-2 and TRBJ2-7, with 10 bases lining up with TRBD1. Trimming at V came to 4 bases and at J to 4 bases, leaving 7 bases not matched to a gene. This CDR3 has 15 amino acids. CDR1 and CDR2 from the germline V gene are SGHAT and FQNNGV. In nucleotides, the CDR3 is TGTGCCAGCAGCTCGACAGGGGGCATCGGGTACGAGCAGTACTTC. Translating it yields CASSSTGGIGYEQYF.

This chain uses TRBV6-2 or TRBV6-3 with TRBJ2-1; TRBD1 aligns across 11 bases. Unmatched junction bases numbered 7, after V lost 6 bases and J lost 0 bases. This CDR3 comprises 17 residues. Germline-derived CDR1 and CDR2 are MNHEY and SVGEGT. CDR3 sequence reads: CASSHGTGGSSYNEQFF. The CDR3 bases are TGTGCCAGCAGCCATGGGACAGGGGGGAGCTCCTACAATGAGCAGTTCTTC.

The chain uses TRBV7-6 and TRBJ1-6; 8 bases line up with TRBD1. Germline V lookup: CDR1 SGHVS, CDR2 FNYEAQ. Trimming removed 4 bases from V and 9 bases from J; junction bases left unmatched: 5. The CDR3 consists of 14 residues. In nucleotides, the CDR3 is TGTGCCAGCAGCTCGGACAGGGCGCTTTCACCCCTCCACTTT. Residues: CASSSDRALSPLHF. The entire variable domain, with the rest obtained from reference TRBV7-6 and TRBJ1-6, is as follows: GAGVSQSPRYKVTKRGQDVALRCDPISGHVSLYWYRQALGQGPEFLTYFNYEAQQDKSGLPNDRFSAERPEGSISTLTIQRTEQRDSAMYRCASSSDRALSPLHFGNGTRLTVT.

The chain carries TRBV28 and TRBJ1-1; D is possibly TRBD1 (6 bases). The germline gives CDR1 MDHEN, CDR2 SYDVKM. The CDR3 sequence is 12 residues long. Trimming removed 6 bases at V and 8 bases at J, with 13 bases between. This CDR3 reads CASRTGIREAFF. The DNA of the CDR3 is TGTGCCAGCAGAACAGGGATCCGAGAAGCTTTCTTT. Based on the CDR3 plus reference TRBV28 and TRBJ1-1, the full variable domain is DVKVTQSSRYLVKRTGEKVFLECVQDMDHENMFWYRQDPGLGLRLIYFSYDVKMKEKGDIPEGYSVSREKKERFSLILESASTNQTSMYLCASRTGIREAFFGQGTRLTVV.

This clone was found once. The chain couples TRBV28 to TRBJ2-7; TRBD2 agrees at 12 bases. Germline CDR1 and CDR2: MDHEN and SYDVKM. The CDR3 length is 19 residues. After removal of 6 bases from V and 0 bases from J, the junction contained 15 bases not matched to a gene. CDR3 nucleotides: TGTGCCAGCAGCTTCAGGGGGGGACTAGCGGGCTACAGCTCCTACGAGCAGTACTTC. Translated, it gives CASSFRGGLAGYSSYEQYF.

V and J are TRBV7-2 and TRBJ1-2; TRBD1 aligns across 7 bases. J lost 4 bases, V lost 5 bases, and 7 bases had no gene match. In germline, CDR1 is SGHTA, CDR2 FQGNSA. The CDR3 extends over 14 amino acids. The CDR3 nucleotides are TGTGCCAGCAGCGACGACAGGGAACTCTATGGCTACACCTTC. It is translated as CASSDDRELYGYTF.

The chain recombines TRBV9 with TRBJ1-2, with 8 bases aligning to TRBD1. The CDR3 loop spans 16 amino acids. Trimming took 0 bases from V and 0 from J; bases not matched to a gene: 4. Per germline, CDR1 SGDLS and CDR2 YYNGEE. The CDR3 spells CASSVEAGGPNYGYTF. The CDR3 region has the DNA TGTGCCAGCAGCGTAGAGGCAGGGGGCCCTAACTATGGCTACACCTTC.